This passage covers 21 T cell receptor beta chains from one sample sequenced in a study of monozygotic twins with inflammatory bowel disease. From the 5' RACE reads, TCRdb lists one entry per CDR3 protein and no DNA. In total, the table holds more than 110,000 distinct CDR3 sequences. Sequenced input: blood. These TCRs come from a human donor with ulcerative colitis or Crohn's disease, or a healthy co-twin of an affected twin (not recorded which).

The chain has TRBV6-2 or TRBV6-3 and TRBJ1-5; the D call of TRBD1 rests on TCRdb alone, since no DNA is present to check it. This CDR3 contains 17 residues. CDR1 is MNHEY and CDR2 is SVGEGT in the germline V gene. The CDR3: CASSYSPAGTQNQPQHF.

The rearrangement links TRBV5-1 to TRBJ2-5; TCRdb gives TRBD1 as the D gene, but with no DNA this cannot be confirmed. The germline V gene encodes CDR1 SGHRS and CDR2 YFSETQ. The CDR3 runs 17 residues. CDR3 sequence reads: CASSLAPGTAFQETQYF.

The chain couples TRBV5-4 to TRBJ1-2; no DNA is available, so the TRBD1 call from TCRdb remains unchecked. CDR3 length: 16 amino acids. Germline CDR1 and CDR2: SGHNT and YYREEE (reference sequence). The chain's CDR3 is CASSIGASQGIYGYTF.

The rearrangement links TRBV5-1 to TRBJ2-6; TCRdb calls TRBD1, which cannot be checked without DNA. The CDR3 has 18 residues. Germline CDR1 SGHRS, CDR2 YFSETQ. The CDR3 is CASSRTGTGASGANVLTF.

The chain employs TRBV2 and TRBJ1-1; TCRdb's D gene call, TRBD1, goes unchecked for lack of DNA. The V gene's germline CDR1 is SNHLY and CDR2 FYNNEI. This CDR3 spans 15 amino acids. The chain's CDR3 is CASSEARGPNTEAFF.

CDR3 sequence: CSARDDRGGTNTGELFF. The chain couples TRBV20-1 to TRBJ2-2; TCRdb proposes TRBD1, but this gene call is untestable without DNA. The V gene's germline CDR1 is DFQATT and CDR2 SNEGSKA (reference sequence). The CDR3 is made up of 17 amino acids.

This chain joins TRBV15 and TRBJ2-5; the TRBD2 assignment by TCRdb is unverifiable without DNA. The germline gives CDR1 LNHNV, CDR2 YYDKDF (reference sequence). This CDR3 has 14 amino acids. The CDR3 reads CATSLGINQETQYF.

The chain employs TRBV20-1 and TRBJ2-1. Looked up from germline, CDR1 is DFQATT and CDR2 is SNEGSKA (reference sequence). This CDR3 comprises 15 residues. This CDR3 is CSARDIRGSYNEQFF.

The chain is built from TRBV9 and TRBJ2-3. Per germline, CDR1 SGDLS and CDR2 YYNGEE. The CDR3 is 15 residues long. CDR3 amino acids: CASSPVGSSTDTQYF. Full variable domain (remainder filled in from reference TRBV9 and TRBJ2-3): DSGVTQTPKHLITATGQRVTLRCSPRSGDLSVYWYQQSLDQGLQFLIQYYNGEERAKGNILERFSAQQFPDLHSELNLSSLELGDSALYFCASSPVGSSTDTQYFGPGTRLTVL.

The J gene is TRBJ2-1, the V gene TRBV5-4; TCRdb selects TRBD2, and the lack of DNA leaves this call unchecked. Germline V gives CDR1 SGHNT, CDR2 YYREEE (reference sequence). The CDR3 covers 16 residues. CDR3 sequence reads: CASSLRLIAGLDEQFF. The full variable domain, completed using reference TRBV5-4 and TRBJ2-1, is ETGVTQSPTHLIKTRGQQVTLRCSSQSGHNTVSWYQQALGQGPQFIFQYYREEENGRGNFPPRFSGLQFPNYSSELNVNALELDDSALYLCASSLRLIAGLDEQFFGPGTRLTVL.

The chain recombines TRBV7-2 with TRBJ2-7; checking the TCRdb D call of TRBD1 is not possible without DNA. Germline CDR1 SGHTA, CDR2 FQGNSA. The CDR3 totals 13 residues. The CDR3 sequence is CASRAGHSYEQYF.

The chain has TRBV20-1 and TRBJ1-4. Germline V lookup: CDR1 DFQATT, CDR2 SNEGSKA (reference sequence). The CDR3 extends over 13 amino acids. The CDR3 loop reads CSARERWNEELFF.

The J gene is TRBJ2-6, the V gene TRBV20-1; TCRdb reports TRBD1, a call that lacks DNA to check it against. The V gene's germline CDR1 is DFQATT and CDR2 SNEGSKA (reference sequence). The CDR3 consists of 19 residues. CDR3 region: CSARGPTGGQVSGANVLTF.

The V gene is TRBV21-1, the J gene TRBJ1-5. TRBV21-1 is noted as a pseudogene. The length of the CDR3 is 15 residues. The CDR3 region is CASSAPAGGNQPQHF.

This chain uses TRBV27 with TRBJ1-1; the TRBD1 assignment by TCRdb is unverifiable without DNA. CDR1 is MNHEY and CDR2 is SMNVEV in the germline V gene (reference sequence). The CDR3 runs to 21 residues. CDR3 protein: CASSLRRAGTGRSLLNTEAFF.

The chain couples TRBV7-6 to TRBJ1-2; the TCRdb call, TRBD1, lacks DNA for checking. Germline CDR1 is SGHVS and CDR2 is FNYEAQ. There are 14 residues in the CDR3. The CDR3 region is CASSQDDRGRGYTF.

The rearrangement uses TRBV5-4 and TRBJ2-2; with no DNA, the TCRdb D assignment of TRBD2 cannot be verified. Germline CDR1 reads SGHNT; CDR2 reads YYREEE (reference sequence). There are 13 residues in the CDR3. CDR3 region: CASSLGLTGELFF. The full variable domain, with the rest looked up from reference TRBV5-4 and TRBJ2-2, is ETGVTQSPTHLIKTRGQQVTLRCSSQSGHNTVSWYQQALGQGPQFIFQYYREEENGRGNFPPRFSGLQFPNYSSELNVNALELDDSALYLCASSLGLTGELFFGEGSRLTVL.

V and J are TRBV7-2 and TRBJ2-1; the TCRdb D gene call, TRBD1, has no DNA to confirm it. Germline loops: CDR1 SGHTA, CDR2 FQGNSA. The CDR3 extends over 13 amino acids. CDR3 amino acids: CASRRGTYNEQFF.

The CDR3 is CASSKDQTSDTQYF. The rearrangement links TRBV12-3 or TRBV12-4 to TRBJ2-3. The length of the CDR3 is 14 residues.

The chain employs TRBV9 and TRBJ2-7; there is no DNA to check the TCRdb D call of TRBD2. The CDR3 runs to 16 residues. The germline V gene encodes CDR1 SGDLS and CDR2 YYNGEE. CDR3: CASSVAGLAGIYEQYF.

The chain combines TRBV5-1 with TRBJ2-2; TCRdb gives TRBD2 as the D gene, but with no DNA this cannot be confirmed. This CDR3 has 16 amino acids. Looked up from germline, CDR1 is SGHRS and CDR2 is YFSETQ. This CDR3 is CASSLTPSGDTGELFF.